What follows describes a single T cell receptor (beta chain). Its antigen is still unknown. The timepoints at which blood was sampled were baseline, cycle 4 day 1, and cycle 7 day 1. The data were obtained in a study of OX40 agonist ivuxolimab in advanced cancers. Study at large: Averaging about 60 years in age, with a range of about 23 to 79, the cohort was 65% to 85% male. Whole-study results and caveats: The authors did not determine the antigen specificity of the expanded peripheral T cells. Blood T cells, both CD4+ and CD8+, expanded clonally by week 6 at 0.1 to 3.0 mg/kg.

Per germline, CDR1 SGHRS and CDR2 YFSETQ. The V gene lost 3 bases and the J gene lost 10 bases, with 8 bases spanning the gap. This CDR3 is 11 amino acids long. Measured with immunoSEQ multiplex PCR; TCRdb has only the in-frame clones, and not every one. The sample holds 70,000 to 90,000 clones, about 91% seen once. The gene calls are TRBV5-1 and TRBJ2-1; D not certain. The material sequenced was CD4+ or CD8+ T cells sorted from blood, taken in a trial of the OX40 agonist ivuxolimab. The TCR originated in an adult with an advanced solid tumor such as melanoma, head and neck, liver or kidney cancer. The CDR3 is CASSYLLEQFF. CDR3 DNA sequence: TGCGCCAGCAGCTATTTACTAGAGCAGTTCTTC.